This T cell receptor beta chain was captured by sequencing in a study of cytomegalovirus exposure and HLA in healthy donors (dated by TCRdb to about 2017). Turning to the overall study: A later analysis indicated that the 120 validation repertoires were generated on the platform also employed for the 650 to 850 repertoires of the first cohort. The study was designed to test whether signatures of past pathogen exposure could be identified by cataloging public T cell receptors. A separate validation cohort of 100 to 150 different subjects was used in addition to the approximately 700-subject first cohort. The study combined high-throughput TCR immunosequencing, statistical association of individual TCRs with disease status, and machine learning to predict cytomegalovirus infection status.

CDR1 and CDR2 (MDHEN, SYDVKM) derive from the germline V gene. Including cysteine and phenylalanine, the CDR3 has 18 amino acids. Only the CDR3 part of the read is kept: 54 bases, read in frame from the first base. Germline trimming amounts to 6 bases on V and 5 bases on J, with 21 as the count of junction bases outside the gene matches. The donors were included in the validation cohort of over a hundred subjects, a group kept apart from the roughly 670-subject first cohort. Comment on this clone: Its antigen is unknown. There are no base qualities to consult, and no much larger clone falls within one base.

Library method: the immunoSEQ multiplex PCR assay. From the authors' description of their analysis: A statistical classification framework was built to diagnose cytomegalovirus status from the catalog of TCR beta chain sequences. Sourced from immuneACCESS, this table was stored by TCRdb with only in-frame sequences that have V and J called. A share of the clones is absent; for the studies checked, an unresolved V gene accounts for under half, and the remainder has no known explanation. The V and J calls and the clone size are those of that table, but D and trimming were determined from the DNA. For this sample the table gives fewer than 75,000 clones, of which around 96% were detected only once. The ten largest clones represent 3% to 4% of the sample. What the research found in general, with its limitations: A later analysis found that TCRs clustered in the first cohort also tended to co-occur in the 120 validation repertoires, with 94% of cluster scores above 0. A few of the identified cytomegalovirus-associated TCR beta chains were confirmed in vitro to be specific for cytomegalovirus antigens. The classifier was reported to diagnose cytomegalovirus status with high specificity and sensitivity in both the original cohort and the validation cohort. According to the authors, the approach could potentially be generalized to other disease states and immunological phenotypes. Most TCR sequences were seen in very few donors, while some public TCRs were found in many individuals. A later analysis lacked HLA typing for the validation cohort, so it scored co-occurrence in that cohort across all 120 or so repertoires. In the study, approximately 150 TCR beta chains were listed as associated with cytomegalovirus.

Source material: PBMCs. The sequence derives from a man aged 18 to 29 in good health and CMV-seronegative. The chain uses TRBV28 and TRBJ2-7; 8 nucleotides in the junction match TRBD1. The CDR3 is CASSPTLYLVGQGNEQYF. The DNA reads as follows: TGTGCCAGCAGCCCTACATTGTACCTGGTCGGACAGGGAAACGAGCAGTACTTC.